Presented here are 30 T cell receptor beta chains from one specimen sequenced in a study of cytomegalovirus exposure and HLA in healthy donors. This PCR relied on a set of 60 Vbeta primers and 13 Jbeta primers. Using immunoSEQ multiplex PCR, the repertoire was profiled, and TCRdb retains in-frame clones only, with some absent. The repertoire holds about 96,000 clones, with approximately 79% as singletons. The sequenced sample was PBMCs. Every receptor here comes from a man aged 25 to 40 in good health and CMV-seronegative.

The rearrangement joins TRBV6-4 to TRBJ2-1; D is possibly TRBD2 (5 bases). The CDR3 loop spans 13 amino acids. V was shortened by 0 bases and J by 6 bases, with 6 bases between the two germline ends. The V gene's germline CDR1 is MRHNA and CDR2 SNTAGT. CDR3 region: CASSDSRVNEQFF. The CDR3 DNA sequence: TGTGCCAGCAGTGACTCGAGGGTCAATGAGCAGTTCTTC.

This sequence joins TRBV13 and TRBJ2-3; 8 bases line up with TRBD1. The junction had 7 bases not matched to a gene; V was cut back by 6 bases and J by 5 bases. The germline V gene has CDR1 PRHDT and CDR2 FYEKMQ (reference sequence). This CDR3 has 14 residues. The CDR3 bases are TGTGCCAGCAGTATTAGCAGGGGGCGAGATACGCAGTATTTT. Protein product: CASSISRGRDTQYF. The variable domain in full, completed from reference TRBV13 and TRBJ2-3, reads AAGVIQSPRHLIKEKRETATLKCYPIPRHDTVYWYQQGPGQDPQFLISFYEKMQSDKGSIPDRFSAQQFSDYHSELNMSSLELGDSALYFCASSISRGRDTQYFGPGTRLTVL.

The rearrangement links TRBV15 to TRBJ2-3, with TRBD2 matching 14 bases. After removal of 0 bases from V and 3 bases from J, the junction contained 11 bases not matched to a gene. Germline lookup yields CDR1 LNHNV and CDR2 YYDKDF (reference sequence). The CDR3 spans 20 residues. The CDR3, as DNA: TGTGCCACCAGCAGAGAGGTCACCCCTGGACTAGCGGGGGGAACAGATACGCAGTATTTT. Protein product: CATSREVTPGLAGGTDTQYF.

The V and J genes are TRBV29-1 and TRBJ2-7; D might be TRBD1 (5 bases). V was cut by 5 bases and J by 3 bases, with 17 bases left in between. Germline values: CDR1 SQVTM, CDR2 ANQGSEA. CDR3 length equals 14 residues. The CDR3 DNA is TGCAGCGTTCTGGGGCCCCTGGGCAGCTACGAGCAGTACTTC. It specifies CSVLGPLGSYEQYF.

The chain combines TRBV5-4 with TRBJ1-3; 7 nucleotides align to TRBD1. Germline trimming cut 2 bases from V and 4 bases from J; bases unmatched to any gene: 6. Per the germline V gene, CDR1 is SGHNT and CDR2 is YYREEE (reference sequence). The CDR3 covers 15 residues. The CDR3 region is CASSLKTGFGNTIYF. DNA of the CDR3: TGTGCCAGCAGCTTAAAGACAGGGTTCGGAAACACCATATATTTT.

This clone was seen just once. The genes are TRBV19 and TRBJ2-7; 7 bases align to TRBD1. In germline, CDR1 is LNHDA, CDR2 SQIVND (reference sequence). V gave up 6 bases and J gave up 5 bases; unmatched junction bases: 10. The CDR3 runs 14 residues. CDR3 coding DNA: TGTGCCAGTAGGCAAGGACAGGTCCTTGACGAGCAGTACTTC. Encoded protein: CASRQGQVLDEQYF.

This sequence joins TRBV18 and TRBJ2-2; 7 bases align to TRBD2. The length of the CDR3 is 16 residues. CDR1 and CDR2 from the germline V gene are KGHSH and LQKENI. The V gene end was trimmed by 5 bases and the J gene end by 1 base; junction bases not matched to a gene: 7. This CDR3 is CASSAGTTRNTGELFF. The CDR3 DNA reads TGTGCCAGCTCAGCCGGGACTACTCGGAACACCGGGGAGCTGTTTTTT. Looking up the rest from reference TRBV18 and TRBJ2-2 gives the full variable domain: NAGVMQNPRHLVRRRGQEARLRCSPMKGHSHVYWYRQLPEEGLKFMVYLQKENIIDESGMPKERFSAEFPKEGPSILRIQQVVRGDSAAYFCASSAGTTRNTGELFFGEGSRLTVL.

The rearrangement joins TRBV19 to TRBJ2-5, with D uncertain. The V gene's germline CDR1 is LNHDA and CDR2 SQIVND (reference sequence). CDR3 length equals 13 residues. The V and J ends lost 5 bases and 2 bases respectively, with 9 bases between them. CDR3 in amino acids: CASSGSNQETQYF. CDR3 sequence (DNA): TGTGCCAGTAGTGGCTCGAATCAAGAGACCCAGTACTTC. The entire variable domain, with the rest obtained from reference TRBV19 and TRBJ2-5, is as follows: DGGITQSPKYLFRKEGQNVTLSCEQNLNHDAMYWYRQDPGQGLRLIYYSQIVNDFQKGDIAEGYSVSREKKESFPLTVTSAQKNPTAFYLCASSGSNQETQYFGPGTRLLVL.

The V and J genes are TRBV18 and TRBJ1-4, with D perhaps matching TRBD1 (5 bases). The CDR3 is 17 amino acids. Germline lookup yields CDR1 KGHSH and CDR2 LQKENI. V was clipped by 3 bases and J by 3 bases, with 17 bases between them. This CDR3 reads CASSPSRWDSANEKLFF. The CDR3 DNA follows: TGTGCCAGCTCACCTTCTCGGTGGGACTCGGCTAATGAAAAACTGTTTTTT.

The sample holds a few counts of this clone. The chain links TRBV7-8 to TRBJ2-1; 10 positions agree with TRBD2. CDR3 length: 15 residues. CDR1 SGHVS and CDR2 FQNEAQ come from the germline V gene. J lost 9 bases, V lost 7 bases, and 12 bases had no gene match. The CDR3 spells CASTLSLAGVSEQFF. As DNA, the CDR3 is TGTGCCAGCACTCTCAGTCTAGCGGGGGTTAGTGAGCAGTTCTTC.

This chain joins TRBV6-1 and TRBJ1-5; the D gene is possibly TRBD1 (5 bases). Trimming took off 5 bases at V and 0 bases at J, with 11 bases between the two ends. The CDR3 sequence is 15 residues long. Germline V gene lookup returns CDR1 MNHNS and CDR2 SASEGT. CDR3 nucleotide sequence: TGTGCCAGCAGTCCAGGACATTATAGCAATCAGCCCCAGCATTTT. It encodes CASSPGHYSNQPQHF.

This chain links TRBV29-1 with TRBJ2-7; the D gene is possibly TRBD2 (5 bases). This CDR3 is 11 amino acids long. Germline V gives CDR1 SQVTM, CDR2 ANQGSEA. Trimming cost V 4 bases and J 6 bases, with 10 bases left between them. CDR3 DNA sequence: TGCAGCGTTGGTGAGGGTGGCGAGCAGTACTTC. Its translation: CSVGEGGEQYF.

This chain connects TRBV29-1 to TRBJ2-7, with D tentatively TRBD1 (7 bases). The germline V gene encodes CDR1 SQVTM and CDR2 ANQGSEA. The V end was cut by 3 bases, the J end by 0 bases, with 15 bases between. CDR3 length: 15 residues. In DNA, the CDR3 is TGCAGCGTTGAGATCCAGGGGGGTAGCTCCTACGAGCAGTACTTC. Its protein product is CSVEIQGGSSYEQYF.

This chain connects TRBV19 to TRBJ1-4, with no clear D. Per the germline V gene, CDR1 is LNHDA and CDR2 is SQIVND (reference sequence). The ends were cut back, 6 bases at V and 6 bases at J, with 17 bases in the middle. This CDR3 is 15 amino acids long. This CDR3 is CASRSFLMSDEKLFF. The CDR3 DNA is TGTGCCAGTAGGAGCTTCCTAATGTCGGATGAAAAACTGTTTTTT. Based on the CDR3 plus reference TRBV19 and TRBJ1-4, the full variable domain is DGGITQSPKYLFRKEGQNVTLSCEQNLNHDAMYWYRQDPGQGLRLIYYSQIVNDFQKGDIAEGYSVSREKKESFPLTVTSAQKNPTAFYLCASRSFLMSDEKLFFGSGTQLSVL.

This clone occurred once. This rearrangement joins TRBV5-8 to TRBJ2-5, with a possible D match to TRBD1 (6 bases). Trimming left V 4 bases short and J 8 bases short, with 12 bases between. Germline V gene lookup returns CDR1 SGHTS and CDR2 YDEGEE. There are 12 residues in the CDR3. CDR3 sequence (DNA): TGTGCCAGCAGCCTCGACAGGATCACCCAGTACTTC. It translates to CASSLDRITQYF.

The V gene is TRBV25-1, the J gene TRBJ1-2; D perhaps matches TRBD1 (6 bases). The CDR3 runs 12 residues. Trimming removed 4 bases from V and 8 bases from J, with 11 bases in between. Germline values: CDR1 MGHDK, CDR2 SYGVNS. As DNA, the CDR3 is TGTGCCAGCAGTGGGACAGTACAAGGCTACACCTTC. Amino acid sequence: CASSGTVQGYTF.

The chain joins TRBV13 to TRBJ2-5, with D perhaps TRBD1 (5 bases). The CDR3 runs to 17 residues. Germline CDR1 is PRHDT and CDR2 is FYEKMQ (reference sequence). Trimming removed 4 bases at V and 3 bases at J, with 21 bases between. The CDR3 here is CASSSLGLGAAKETQYF. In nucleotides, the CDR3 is TGTGCCAGCAGCTCCCTAGGTCTAGGGGCGGCCAAAGAGACCCAGTACTTC.

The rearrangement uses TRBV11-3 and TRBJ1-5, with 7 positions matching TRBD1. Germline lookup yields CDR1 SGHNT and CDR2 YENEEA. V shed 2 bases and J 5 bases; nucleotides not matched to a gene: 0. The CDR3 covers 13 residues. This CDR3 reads CASSLQGDQPQHF. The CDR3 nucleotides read TGTGCCAGCAGCTTACAGGGGGATCAGCCCCAGCATTTT.

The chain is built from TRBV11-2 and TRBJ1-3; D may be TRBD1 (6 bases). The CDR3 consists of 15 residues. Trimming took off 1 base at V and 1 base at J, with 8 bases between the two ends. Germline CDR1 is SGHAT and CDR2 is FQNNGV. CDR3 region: CASSLGTVSGNTIYF. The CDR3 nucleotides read TGTGCCAGCAGCTTAGGGACAGTATCTGGAAACACCATATATTTT.

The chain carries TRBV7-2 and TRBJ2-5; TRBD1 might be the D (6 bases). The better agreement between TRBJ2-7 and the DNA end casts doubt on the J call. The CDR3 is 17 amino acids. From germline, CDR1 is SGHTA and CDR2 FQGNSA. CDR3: CASSSLQYRAGGYEQYF. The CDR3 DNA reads TGTGCCAGCAGCTCCCTTCAATACAGGGCGGGCGGCTACGAGCAGTACTTC.

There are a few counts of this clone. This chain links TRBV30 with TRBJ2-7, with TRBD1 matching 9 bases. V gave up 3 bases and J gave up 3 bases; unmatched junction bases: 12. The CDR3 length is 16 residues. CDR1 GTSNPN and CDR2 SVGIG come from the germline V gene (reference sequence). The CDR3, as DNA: TGTGCCTGGAGACCCACGTCGGGACAGGGTTTCTACGAGCAGTACTTC. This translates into CAWRPTSGQGFYEQYF. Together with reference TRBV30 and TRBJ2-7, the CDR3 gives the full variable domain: SQTIHQWPATLVQPVGSPLSLECTVEGTSNPNLYWYRQAAGRGLQLLFYSVGIGQISSEVPQNLSASRPQDRQFILSSKKLLLSDSGFYLCAWRPTSGQGFYEQYFGPGTRLTVT.

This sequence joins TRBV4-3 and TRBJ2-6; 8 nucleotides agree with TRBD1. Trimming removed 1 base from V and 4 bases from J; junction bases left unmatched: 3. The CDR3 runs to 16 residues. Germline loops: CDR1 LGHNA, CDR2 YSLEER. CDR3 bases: TGCGCCAGCAGCCAAGGACAGGGGTCAGGGGCCAACGTCCTGACTTTC. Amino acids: CASSQGQGSGANVLTF.

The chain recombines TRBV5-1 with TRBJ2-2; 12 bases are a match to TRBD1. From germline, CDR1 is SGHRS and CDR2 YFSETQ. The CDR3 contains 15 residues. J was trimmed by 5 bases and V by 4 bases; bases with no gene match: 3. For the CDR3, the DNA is TGCGCCAGCAGCGGGACAGGGGGCTGGACCGGGGAGCTGTTTTTT. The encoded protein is CASSGTGGWTGELFF.

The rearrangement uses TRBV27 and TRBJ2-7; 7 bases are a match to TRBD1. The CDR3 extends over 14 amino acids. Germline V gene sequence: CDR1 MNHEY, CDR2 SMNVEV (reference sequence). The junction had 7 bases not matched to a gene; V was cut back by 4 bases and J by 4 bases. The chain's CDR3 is CASSSPDRRYEQYF. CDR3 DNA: TGTGCCAGCAGTTCCCCGGACAGGCGGTACGAGCAGTACTTC.

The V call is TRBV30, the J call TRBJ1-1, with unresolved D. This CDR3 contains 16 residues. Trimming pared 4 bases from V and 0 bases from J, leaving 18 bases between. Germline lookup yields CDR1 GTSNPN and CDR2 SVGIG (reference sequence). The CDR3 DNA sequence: TGTGCCTGGACGCAATTTGAGTTCCTAATGAACACTGAAGCTTTCTTT. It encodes CAWTQFEFLMNTEAFF.

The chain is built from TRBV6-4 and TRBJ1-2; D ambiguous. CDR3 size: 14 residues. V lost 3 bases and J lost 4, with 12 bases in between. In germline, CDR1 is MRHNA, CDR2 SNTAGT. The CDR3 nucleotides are TGTGCCAGCAGTGAAACACTCCGCGGCTATGGCTACACCTTC. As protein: CASSETLRGYGYTF.

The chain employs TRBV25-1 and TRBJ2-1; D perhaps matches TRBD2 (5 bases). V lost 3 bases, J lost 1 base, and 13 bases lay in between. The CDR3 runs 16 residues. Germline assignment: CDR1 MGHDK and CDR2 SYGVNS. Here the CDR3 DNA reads TGTGCCAGCAGTGACGGGGAAGGCGAGTCCTACAATGAGCAGTTCTTC. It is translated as CASSDGEGESYNEQFF.

CDR3 in DNA: TGTGCCAGCAGCCCCCCTATCGGGAGGACCGGGGAGCTGTTTTTT. This encodes CASSPPIGRTGELFF. V is TRBV9 and J is TRBJ2-2; TRBD2 aligns across 7 bases. Germline CDR1 is SGDLS and CDR2 is YYNGEE. V dropped 4 bases and J dropped 5; count of bases not matched to a gene: 8. The CDR3 totals 15 residues.

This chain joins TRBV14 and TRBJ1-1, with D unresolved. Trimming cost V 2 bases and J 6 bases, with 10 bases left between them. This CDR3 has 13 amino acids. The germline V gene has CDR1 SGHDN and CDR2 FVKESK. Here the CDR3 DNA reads TGTGCCAGCAGCCAACTTCCCGGGGCTGAAGCTTTCTTT. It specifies CASSQLPGAEAFF.

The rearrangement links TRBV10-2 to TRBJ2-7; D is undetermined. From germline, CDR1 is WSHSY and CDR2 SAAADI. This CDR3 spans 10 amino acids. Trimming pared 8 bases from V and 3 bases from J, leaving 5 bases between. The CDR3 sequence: CASGHYEQYF. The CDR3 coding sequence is TGCGCCAGCGGCCACTACGAGCAGTACTTC.